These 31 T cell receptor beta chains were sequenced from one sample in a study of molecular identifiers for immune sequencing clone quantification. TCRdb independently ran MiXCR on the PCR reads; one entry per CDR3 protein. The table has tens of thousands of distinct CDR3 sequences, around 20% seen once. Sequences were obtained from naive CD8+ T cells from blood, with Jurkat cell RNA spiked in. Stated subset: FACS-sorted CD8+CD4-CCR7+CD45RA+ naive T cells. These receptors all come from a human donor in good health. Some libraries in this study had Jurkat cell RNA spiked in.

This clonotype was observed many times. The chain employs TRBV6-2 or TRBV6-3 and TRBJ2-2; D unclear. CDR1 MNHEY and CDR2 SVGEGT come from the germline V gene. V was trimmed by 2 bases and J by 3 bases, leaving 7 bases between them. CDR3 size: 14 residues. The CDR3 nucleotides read TGTGCCAGCAGTTACGCGGATTACACCGGGGAGCTGTTTTTT. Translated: CASSYADYTGELFF.

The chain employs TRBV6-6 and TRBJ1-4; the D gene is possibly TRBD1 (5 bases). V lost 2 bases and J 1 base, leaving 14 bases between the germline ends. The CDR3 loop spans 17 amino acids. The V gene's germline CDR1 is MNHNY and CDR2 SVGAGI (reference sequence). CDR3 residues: CASSYPHGTETNEKLFF. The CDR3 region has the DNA TGTGCCAGCAGTTACCCACACGGGACGGAAACTAATGAAAAACTGTTTTTT.

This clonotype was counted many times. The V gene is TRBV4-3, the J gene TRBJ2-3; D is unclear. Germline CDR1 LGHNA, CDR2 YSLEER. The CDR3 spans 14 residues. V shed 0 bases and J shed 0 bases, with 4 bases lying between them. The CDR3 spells CASSQDSSTDTQYF. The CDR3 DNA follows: TGCGCCAGCAGCCAAGATTCTAGCACAGATACGCAGTATTTT.

CDR3 sequence reads: CASSLSWRDSTYEQYF. The CDR3 DNA follows: TGTGCCAGCAGTTTATCGTGGCGGGACAGCACCTACGAGCAGTACTTC. The rearrangement joins TRBV27 to TRBJ2-7; tentatively, D is TRBD1 (7 bases). Trimming shortened V by 0 bases and J by 2 bases, and 14 bases separated the two germline ends. The CDR3 totals 16 residues. Per the germline V gene, CDR1 is MNHEY and CDR2 is SMNVEV (reference sequence).

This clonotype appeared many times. CDR3 coding DNA: TGTGCCAGCAGCCACCGATCGATGAACACTGAAGCTTTCTTT. Protein: CASSHRSMNTEAFF. This chain links TRBV7-8 with TRBJ1-1, with D hard to call. The CDR3 is made up of 14 amino acids. Germline values: CDR1 SGHVS, CDR2 FQNEAQ. The ends were cut back, 5 bases at V and 0 bases at J, with 10 bases in the middle.

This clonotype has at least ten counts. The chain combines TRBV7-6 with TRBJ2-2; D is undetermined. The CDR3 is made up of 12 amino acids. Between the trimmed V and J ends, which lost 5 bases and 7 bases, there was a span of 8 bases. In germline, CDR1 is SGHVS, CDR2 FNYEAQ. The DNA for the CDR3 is TGTGCCAGCAGCACCCCCGTCGGGGAGCTGTTTTTT. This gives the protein CASSTPVGELFF.

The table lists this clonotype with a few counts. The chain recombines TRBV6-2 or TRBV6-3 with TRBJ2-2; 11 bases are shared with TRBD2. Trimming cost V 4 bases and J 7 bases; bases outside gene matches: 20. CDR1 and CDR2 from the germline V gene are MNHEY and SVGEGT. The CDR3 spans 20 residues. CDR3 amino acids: CASSLYRPHSGGGNGGELFF. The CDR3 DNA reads TGTGCCAGCAGTTTATACCGCCCTCATAGCGGGGGGGGGAATGGCGGGGAGCTGTTTTTT.

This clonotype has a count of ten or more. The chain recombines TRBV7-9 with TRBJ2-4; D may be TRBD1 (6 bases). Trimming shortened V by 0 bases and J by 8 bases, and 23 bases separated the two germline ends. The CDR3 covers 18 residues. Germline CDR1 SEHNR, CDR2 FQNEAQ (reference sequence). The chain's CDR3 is CASSLAPGVNKRRDIQYF. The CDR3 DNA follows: TGTGCCAGCAGCTTAGCTCCAGGGGTCAACAAAAGGAGAGACATTCAGTACTTC.

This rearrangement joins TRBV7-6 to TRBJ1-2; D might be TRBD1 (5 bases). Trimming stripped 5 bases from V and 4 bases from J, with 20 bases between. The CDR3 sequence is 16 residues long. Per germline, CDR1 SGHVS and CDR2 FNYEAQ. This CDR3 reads CASSERREEGAYGYTF. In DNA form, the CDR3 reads TGTGCCAGCAGCGAAAGACGAGAGGAAGGGGCCTATGGCTACACCTTC.

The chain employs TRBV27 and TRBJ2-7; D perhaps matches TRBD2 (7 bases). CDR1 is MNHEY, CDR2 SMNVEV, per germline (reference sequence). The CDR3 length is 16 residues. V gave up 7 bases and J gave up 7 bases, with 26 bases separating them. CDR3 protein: CASTDYGGGGRREQYF. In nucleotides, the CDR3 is TGTGCCAGCACCGATTATGGAGGGGGGGGTCGTAGGGAGCAGTACTTC.

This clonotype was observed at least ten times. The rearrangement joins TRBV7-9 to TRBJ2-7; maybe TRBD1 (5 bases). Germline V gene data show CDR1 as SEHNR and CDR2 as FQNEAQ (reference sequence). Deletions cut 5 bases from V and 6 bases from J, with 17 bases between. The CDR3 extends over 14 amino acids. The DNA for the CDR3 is TGTGCCAGCAGCCCTATACCAGGGTTCGTCGAGCAGTACTTC. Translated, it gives CASSPIPGFVEQYF.

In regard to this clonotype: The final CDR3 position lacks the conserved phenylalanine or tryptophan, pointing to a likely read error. This CDR3 reads CATSDRDRGTNEQFL. As DNA, the CDR3 is TGTGCCACCAGTGATCGGGACAGGGGAACGAATGAGCAGTTCCTC. The rearrangement joins TRBV24-1 to TRBJ2-1; 10 bases align to TRBD1. J was trimmed by 7 bases and V by 3 bases; bases with no gene match: 5. The germline V gene encodes CDR1 KGHDR and CDR2 SFDVKD. This CDR3 contains 15 residues.

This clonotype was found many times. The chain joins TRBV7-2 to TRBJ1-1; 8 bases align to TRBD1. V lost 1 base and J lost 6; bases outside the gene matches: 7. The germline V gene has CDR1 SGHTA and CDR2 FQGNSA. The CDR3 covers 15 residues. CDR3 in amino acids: CASSLDSAGGAEAFF. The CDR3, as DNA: TGTGCCAGCAGCTTAGATTCGGCAGGGGGCGCTGAAGCTTTCTTT. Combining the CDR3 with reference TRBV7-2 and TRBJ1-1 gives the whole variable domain GAGVSQSPSNKVTEKGKDVELRCDPISGHTALYWYRQSLGQGLEFLIYFQGNSAPDKSGLPSDRFSAERTGGSVSTLTIQRTQQEDSAVYLCASSLDSAGGAEAFFGQGTRLTVV.

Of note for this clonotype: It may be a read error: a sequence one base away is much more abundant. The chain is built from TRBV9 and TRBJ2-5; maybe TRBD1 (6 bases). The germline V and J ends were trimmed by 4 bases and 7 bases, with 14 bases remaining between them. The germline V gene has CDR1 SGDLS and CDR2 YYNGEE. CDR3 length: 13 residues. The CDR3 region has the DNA TGTGCCAGCAGCACTTGGACAGAAGGGACCCAGTACTTC. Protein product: CASSTWTEGTQYF.

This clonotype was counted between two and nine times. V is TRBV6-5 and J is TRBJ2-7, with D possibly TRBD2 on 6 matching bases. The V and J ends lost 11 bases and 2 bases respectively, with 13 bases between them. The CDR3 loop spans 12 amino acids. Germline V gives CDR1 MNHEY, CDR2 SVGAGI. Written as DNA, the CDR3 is TGTGCCGCGCGGGACGGCACCTACGAGCAGTACTTC. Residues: CAARDGTYEQYF.

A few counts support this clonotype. The CDR3 spells CASSLQGMGSMNTEAFF. The CDR3 region has the DNA TGTGCCAGCAGCTTACAGGGGATGGGGAGCATGAACACTGAAGCTTTCTTT. The chain uses TRBV7-6 and TRBJ1-1; D perhaps matches TRBD1 (6 bases). Germline V gives CDR1 SGHVS, CDR2 FNYEAQ. This CDR3 region has 17 residues. V was pared by 2 bases and J by 0 bases, with 16 bases between.

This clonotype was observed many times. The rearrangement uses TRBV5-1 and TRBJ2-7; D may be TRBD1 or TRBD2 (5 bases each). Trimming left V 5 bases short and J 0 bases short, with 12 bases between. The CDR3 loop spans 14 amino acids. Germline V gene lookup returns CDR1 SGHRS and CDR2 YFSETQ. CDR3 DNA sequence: TGCGCCAGCAGGGGGGAGAGGGGCTCCTACGAGCAGTACTTC. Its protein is CASRGERGSYEQYF.

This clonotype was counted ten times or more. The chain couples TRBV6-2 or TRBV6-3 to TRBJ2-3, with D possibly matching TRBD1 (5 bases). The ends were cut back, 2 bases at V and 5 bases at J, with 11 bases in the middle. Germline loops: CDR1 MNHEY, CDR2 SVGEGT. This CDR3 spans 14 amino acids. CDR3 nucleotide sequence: TGTGCCAGCAGTTACCTAGACAGAGGAGATACGCAGTATTTT. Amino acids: CASSYLDRGDTQYF.

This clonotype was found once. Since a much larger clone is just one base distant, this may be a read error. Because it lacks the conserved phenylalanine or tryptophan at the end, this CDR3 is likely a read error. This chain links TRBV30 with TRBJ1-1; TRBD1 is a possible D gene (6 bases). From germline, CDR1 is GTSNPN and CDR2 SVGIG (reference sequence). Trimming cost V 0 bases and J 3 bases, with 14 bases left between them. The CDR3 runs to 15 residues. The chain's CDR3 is CAWSVRLGADTEAFS. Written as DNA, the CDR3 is TGTGCCTGGAGTGTACGGCTGGGGGCTGACACTGAAGCTTTCTCT.

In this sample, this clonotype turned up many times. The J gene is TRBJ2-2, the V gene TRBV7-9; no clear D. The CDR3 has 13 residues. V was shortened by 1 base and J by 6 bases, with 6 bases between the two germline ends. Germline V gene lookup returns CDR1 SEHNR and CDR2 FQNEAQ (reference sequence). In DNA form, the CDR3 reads TGTGCCAGCAGCTTAGACAGCCCCGGGGAGCTGTTTTTT. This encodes CASSLDSPGELFF.

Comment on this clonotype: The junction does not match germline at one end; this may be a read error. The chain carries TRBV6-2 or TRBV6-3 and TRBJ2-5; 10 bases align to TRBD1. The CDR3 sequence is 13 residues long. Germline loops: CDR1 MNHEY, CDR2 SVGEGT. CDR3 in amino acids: CASSPGQGETRYF. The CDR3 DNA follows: TGTGCCAGCAGCCCCGGACAGGGGGAGACCCGGTACTTC.

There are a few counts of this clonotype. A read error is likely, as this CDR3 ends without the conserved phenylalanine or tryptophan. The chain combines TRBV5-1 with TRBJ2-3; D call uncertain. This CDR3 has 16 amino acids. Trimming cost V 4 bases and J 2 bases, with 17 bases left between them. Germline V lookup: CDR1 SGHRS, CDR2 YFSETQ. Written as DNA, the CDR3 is TGCGCCAGCAGCACCAGGACGCTAAGGTCCACAGATACGCAGTATTCT. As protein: CASSTRTLRSTDTQYS.

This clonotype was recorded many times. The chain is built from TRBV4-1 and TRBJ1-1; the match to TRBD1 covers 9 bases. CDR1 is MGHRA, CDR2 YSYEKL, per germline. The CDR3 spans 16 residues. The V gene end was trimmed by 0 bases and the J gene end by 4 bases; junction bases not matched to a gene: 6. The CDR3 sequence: CASSQDSGTGSTEAFF. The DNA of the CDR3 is TGCGCCAGCAGCCAAGATTCCGGGACAGGGAGCACTGAAGCTTTCTTT.

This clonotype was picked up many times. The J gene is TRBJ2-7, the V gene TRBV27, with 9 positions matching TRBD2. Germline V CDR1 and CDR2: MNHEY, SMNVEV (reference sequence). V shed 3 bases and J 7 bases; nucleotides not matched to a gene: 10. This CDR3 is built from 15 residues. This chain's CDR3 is CASSLLLAGSWEQYF. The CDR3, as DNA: TGTGCCAGCAGTTTGTTGCTAGCGGGAAGCTGGGAGCAGTACTTC.

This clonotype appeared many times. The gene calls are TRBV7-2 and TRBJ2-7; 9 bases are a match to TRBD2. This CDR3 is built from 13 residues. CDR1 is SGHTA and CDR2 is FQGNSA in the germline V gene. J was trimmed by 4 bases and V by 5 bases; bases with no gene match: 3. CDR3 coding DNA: TGTGCCAGCAGCCACGGACTAGCGTACGAGCAGTACTTC. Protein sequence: CASSHGLAYEQYF.

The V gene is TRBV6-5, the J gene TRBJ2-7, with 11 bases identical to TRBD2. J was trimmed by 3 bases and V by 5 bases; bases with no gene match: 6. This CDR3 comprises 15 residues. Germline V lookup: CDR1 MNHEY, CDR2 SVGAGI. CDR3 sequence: CASSLRLAGIYEQYF. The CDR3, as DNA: TGTGCCAGCAGTCTACGACTAGCGGGAATCTACGAGCAGTACTTC.

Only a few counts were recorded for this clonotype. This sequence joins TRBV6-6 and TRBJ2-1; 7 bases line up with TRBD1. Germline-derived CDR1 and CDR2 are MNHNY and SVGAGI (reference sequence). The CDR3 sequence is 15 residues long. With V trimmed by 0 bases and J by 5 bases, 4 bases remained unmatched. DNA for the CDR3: TGTGCCAGCAGTTACTCGGCAGGGGGTGACAATGAGCAGTTCTTC. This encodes CASSYSAGGDNEQFF.

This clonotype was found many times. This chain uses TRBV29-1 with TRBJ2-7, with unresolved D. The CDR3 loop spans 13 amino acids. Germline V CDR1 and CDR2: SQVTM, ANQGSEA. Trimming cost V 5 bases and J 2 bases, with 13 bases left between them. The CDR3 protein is CSVLGDAAYEQYF. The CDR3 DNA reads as TGCAGCGTTTTGGGTGACGCAGCCTACGAGCAGTACTTC.

CDR3: CASQLWTDYEQYF. For the CDR3, the DNA is TGTGCCAGCCAACTGTGGACAGATTACGAGCAGTACTTC. This sequence joins TRBV5-5 and TRBJ2-7; maybe TRBD1 (6 bases). Trimming cost V 7 bases and J 4 bases, with 15 bases left between them. Germline-derived CDR1 and CDR2 are SGHKS and YYEKEE (reference sequence). The CDR3 consists of 13 residues.

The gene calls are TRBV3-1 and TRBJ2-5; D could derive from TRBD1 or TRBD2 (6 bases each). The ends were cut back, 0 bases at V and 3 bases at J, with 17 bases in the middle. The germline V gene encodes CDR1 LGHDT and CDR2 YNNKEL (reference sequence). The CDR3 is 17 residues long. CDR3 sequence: CASSQDRPGAREETQYF. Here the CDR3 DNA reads TGTGCCAGCAGCCAAGATCGCCCGGGGGCTCGGGAAGAGACCCAGTACTTC.

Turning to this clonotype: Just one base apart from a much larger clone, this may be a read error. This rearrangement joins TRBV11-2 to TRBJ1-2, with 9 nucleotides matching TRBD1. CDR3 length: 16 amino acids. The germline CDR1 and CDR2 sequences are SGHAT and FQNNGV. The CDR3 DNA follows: TGTGCCAGCGGCTTAGATCCCGGACAGGGGACCTATGGCTACACCTTC. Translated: CASGLDPGQGTYGYTF.